These 3 T cell receptor beta chains share one sample of origin, sequenced in a study of blood T cell repertoires in COVID-19. Sequencing was performed with immunoSEQ multiplex PCR; in TCRdb, only in-frame clones are kept and a portion is missing. The sample lists roughly 100,000 clones, 80% to 90% occurring once. The sample taken for sequencing was peripheral blood. These receptors were collected from an elderly man with COVID-19, enrolled during active disease.

This chain uses TRBV28 with TRBJ2-6, with 7 bases matching TRBD1. CDR1 MDHEN and CDR2 SYDVKM come from the germline V gene. The CDR3 contains 17 residues. V lost 1 base and J lost 4; bases outside the gene matches: 7. This CDR3 reads CASSLLQGPTGANVLTF. In nucleotides, the CDR3 is TGTGCCAGCAGTTTATTACAGGGGCCAACCGGGGCCAACGTCCTGACTTTC.

This rearrangement joins TRBV27 to TRBJ2-7, with D uncertain. CDR1 is MNHEY, CDR2 SMNVEV, per germline (reference sequence). This CDR3 is built from 14 residues. Between the trimmed V and J ends, which lost 1 base and 0 bases, there was a span of 7 bases. The CDR3 loop reads CASSLYSLSYEQYF. In DNA form, the CDR3 reads TGTGCCAGCAGTTTATACAGCCTCTCCTACGAGCAGTACTTC.

This rearrangement joins TRBV4-1 to TRBJ1-2; 7 positions agree with TRBD1. Germline CDR1 MGHRA, CDR2 YSYEKL. Losses at the gene ends were 1 base for V and 3 bases for J; bases not matched to a gene: 8. This CDR3 comprises 16 residues. This chain's CDR3 is CASSQGAGTAYYGYTF. The CDR3 DNA sequence: TGCGCCAGCAGCCAAGGCGCCGGGACAGCATACTATGGCTACACCTTC.